The 32 T cell receptor beta chains below were found in one sample sequenced in a study of blood T cell repertoires in COVID-19. The data were produced by immunoSEQ multiplex PCR, yet TCRdb's version contains in-frame clones alone and is incomplete. The table records about 200,000 clones, approximately 82% of them present only once. Material for sequencing was peripheral blood. The source is a man between 50 and 59 years old with active or convalescent COVID-19.

V usage is TRBV10-3 and J usage is TRBJ1-2; 9 positions match TRBD1. Trimming cost V 8 bases and J 7 bases; bases outside gene matches: 8. CDR1 ENHRY and CDR2 SYGVKD come from the germline V gene. There are 13 residues in the CDR3. The CDR3 reads CAIGGTGTGGYTF. In DNA form, the CDR3 reads TGTGCCATCGGAGGGACAGGGACCGGTGGCTACACCTTC.

In its sample, this clone was seen many times. Different DNA sequences within this sample yield the same CDR3. The genes are TRBV7-8 and TRBJ1-1, with no clear D. This CDR3 has 14 amino acids. Trimming cost V 5 bases and J 4 bases, with 14 bases left between them. CDR1 and CDR2 from the germline V gene are SGHVS and FQNEAQ. The CDR3 loop reads CASSQLRLSTEAFF. DNA of the CDR3: TGTGCCAGCAGCCAACTCCGGTTGTCCACTGAAGCTTTCTTT.

The chain recombines TRBV10-1 with TRBJ2-5; 7 nucleotides line up with TRBD2. The CDR3 covers 15 residues. V lost 0 bases, J lost 5 bases, and 6 bases stayed unmatched. Germline CDR1 is WNHNN and CDR2 is SYGVQD (reference sequence). Written as DNA, the CDR3 is TGCGCCAGCAGTGAGTCGGGGGGGGGAAGGGAGACCCAGTACTTC. Protein sequence: CASSESGGGRETQYF.

The chain links TRBV4-3 to TRBJ1-4, with 8 nucleotides matching TRBD1. There are 15 residues in the CDR3. The trim removed 4 bases at V and 6 bases at J, leaving 7 bases unmatched. Germline V gene lookup returns CDR1 LGHNA and CDR2 YSLEER. CDR3 sequence (DNA): TGCGCCAGCAGCCCAGGACAGGGTCGGGATGAAAAACTGTTTTTT. It translates to CASSPGQGRDEKLFF.

The chain recombines TRBV28 with TRBJ1-1; D unclear. CDR1 is MDHEN and CDR2 is SYDVKM in the germline V gene. This CDR3 spans 14 amino acids. Trimming cost V 4 bases and J 0 bases, with 9 bases left between them. This CDR3 is CASSSPGLNTEAFF. For the CDR3, the DNA is TGTGCCAGCAGTTCTCCGGGTCTGAACACTGAAGCTTTCTTT.

As to this clone: The same CDR3 is also encoded by other DNA sequences in this sample. The J gene is TRBJ2-3, the V gene TRBV2; D is uncertain. The CDR3 has 11 amino acids. The germline V gene has CDR1 SNHLY and CDR2 FYNNEI. The V end lost 6 bases, the J end lost 3 bases, and 4 bases lay between the germline ends. CDR3 DNA sequence: TGTGCCAGCAGACTGACAGATACGCAGTATTTT. Protein sequence: CASRLTDTQYF.

The CDR3 loop is CASSPAGTATTDEQYV. The CDR3 bases are TGTGCCAGCAGTCCTGCGGGGACCGCTACGACAGACGAGCAGTACGTC. The chain couples TRBV28 to TRBJ2-7; D may be TRBD2 (6 bases). Germline-derived CDR1 and CDR2 are MDHEN and SYDVKM. Trimming stripped 5 bases from V and 5 bases from J, with 22 bases between. The CDR3 is made up of 16 amino acids.

This clone turned up a few times. CDR3 region: CASKGQGSITEAFF. The DNA of the CDR3 is TGTGCCAGTAAAGGGCAGGGGAGTATCACTGAAGCTTTCTTT. The chain employs TRBV19 and TRBJ1-1; D possibly corresponds to TRBD1 (6 bases). With 7 bases removed from V and 4 bases from J, the gap between germline ends came to 16 bases. Germline assignment: CDR1 LNHDA and CDR2 SQIVND (reference sequence). The length of the CDR3 is 14 residues. The full variable domain, with the rest looked up from reference TRBV19 and TRBJ1-1, is DGGITQSPKYLFRKEGQNVTLSCEQNLNHDAMYWYRQDPGQGLRLIYYSQIVNDFQKGDIAEGYSVSREKKESFPLTVTSAQKNPTAFYLCASKGQGSITEAFFGQGTRLTVV.

The chain couples TRBV4-1 to TRBJ2-5, with a tentative D call TRBD1 (6 bases). CDR3 length: 16 residues. V was cut by 4 bases and J by 3 bases, with 18 bases left in between. Germline V gene data show CDR1 as MGHRA and CDR2 as YSYEKL. In DNA form, the CDR3 reads TGCGCCAGCAGCCGACATCGAGACAGGACAGAAGAGACCCAGTACTTC. Translation: CASSRHRDRTEETQYF.

The chain uses TRBV19 and TRBJ2-7; D call uncertain. Per the germline V gene, CDR1 is LNHDA and CDR2 is SQIVND (reference sequence). V shed 1 base and J shed 0 bases, with 7 bases lying between them. There are 14 residues in the CDR3. The CDR3 sequence is CASSIAAVSYEQYF. The CDR3 bases are TGTGCCAGTAGTATAGCTGCAGTCTCCTACGAGCAGTACTTC.

V gene TRBV12-3 or TRBV12-4 combines with J gene TRBJ1-1; no clear D gene. V was trimmed by 5 bases and J by 4 bases, leaving 11 bases between them. This CDR3 is built from 13 residues. CDR3 sequence (DNA): TGTGCCAGCAGTCTCCTCTCGGGCACTGAAGCTTTCTTT. Amino acids: CASSLLSGTEAFF.

The V gene is TRBV5-4, the J gene TRBJ1-3; D possibly corresponds to TRBD1 (5 bases). The CDR3 has 13 residues. Germline V gene sequence: CDR1 SGHNT, CDR2 YYREEE (reference sequence). Trimming pared 2 bases from V and 4 bases from J, leaving 7 bases between. The CDR3 reads CASSLRQGNTIYF. DNA of the CDR3: TGTGCCAGCAGCTTACGACAGGGAAACACCATATATTTT.

V and J are TRBV27 and TRBJ2-5, with 13 bases that match TRBD2. The V segment lost 6 bases and the J segment 7 bases; nucleotides outside the gene matches: 8. The V gene's germline CDR1 is MNHEY and CDR2 SMNVEV (reference sequence). The CDR3 loop spans 15 amino acids. CDR3 residues: CASSRGLAGTGTQYF. CDR3 in DNA: TGTGCCAGCAGCCGGGGACTAGCGGGAACAGGGACCCAGTACTTC.

This clone appeared a single time. The chain combines TRBV10-3 with TRBJ2-7; a possible D gene is TRBD1 (6 bases). CDR3 length equals 15 residues. The germline V and J ends were trimmed by 8 bases and 1 base, with 18 bases remaining between them. Per germline, CDR1 ENHRY and CDR2 SYGVKD. The CDR3 bases are TGTGCCATCGCGGCTCAGGGGTCCGTGTCCTACGAGCAGTACTTC. It yields the protein CAIAAQGSVSYEQYF.

There are a few counts of this clone. This rearrangement joins TRBV6-2 or TRBV6-3 to TRBJ1-5, with 8 bases lining up with TRBD1. CDR1 is MNHEY, CDR2 SVGEGT, per germline. J was trimmed by 6 bases and V by 2 bases; bases with no gene match: 6. This CDR3 spans 15 amino acids. The CDR3 sequence is CASSYRDRGGQPQHF. DNA of the CDR3: TGTGCCAGCAGTTACCGCGACAGGGGTGGTCAGCCCCAGCATTTT.

This chain joins TRBV5-1 and TRBJ2-5, with D tentatively TRBD2 (5 bases). Looked up from germline, CDR1 is SGHRS and CDR2 is YFSETQ. Trimming removed 5 bases at V and 3 bases at J, with 11 bases between. This CDR3 spans 13 amino acids. CDR3 nucleotide sequence: TGCGCCAGCAGGTGGACTGGAGAAGAGACCCAGTACTTC. This gives the protein CASRWTGEETQYF.

A few counts support this clone. The chain combines TRBV3-1 (or the pseudogene TRBV3-2) with TRBJ2-7; a weak D match, TRBD1 (5 bases). Trimming removed 3 bases at V and 7 bases at J, with 13 bases between. This CDR3 has 13 residues. Germline V gene data show CDR1 as LGHDT and CDR2 as YNNKEL (reference sequence). CDR3: CASSQTQVGEQYV. The CDR3 DNA reads as TGTGCCAGCAGCCAGACACAGGTTGGAGAGCAGTACGTC.

The chain couples TRBV2 to TRBJ1-4, with no clear D. CDR1 and CDR2 (germline): SNHLY, FYNNEI. CDR3 length equals 13 residues. V was shortened by 6 bases and J by 8 bases, with 13 bases between the two germline ends. The CDR3 protein is CASRASREEKLFF. The CDR3 DNA reads as TGTGCCAGCAGAGCGAGCCGGGAAGAAAAACTGTTTTTT.

This chain joins TRBV7-9 and TRBJ2-5; a possible D gene is TRBD2 (6 bases). The germline V gene has CDR1 SEHNR and CDR2 FQNEAQ (reference sequence). V dropped 1 base and J dropped 6 bases, with 12 bases sitting between them. This CDR3 comprises 14 residues. CDR3 amino acids: CASSLGGGVKTQYF. The DNA of the CDR3 is TGTGCCAGCAGCTTAGGGGGCGGGGTGAAGACCCAGTACTTC. Based on the CDR3 plus reference TRBV7-9 and TRBJ2-5, the full variable domain is DTGVSQNPRHKITKRGQNVTFRCDPISEHNRLYWYRQTLGQGPEFLTYFQNEAQLEKSRLLSDRFSAERPKGSFSTLEIQRTEQGDSAMYLCASSLGGGVKTQYFGPGTRLLVL.

Comment on this clone: The junction shows a germline mismatch at one end, possibly a read error. This chain joins TRBV7-2 and TRBJ1-2; 7 positions match TRBD1. Per the germline V gene, CDR1 is SGHTA and CDR2 is FQGNSA. CDR3 length: 13 residues. CDR3 sequence reads: CASSRQGRYSYTF. CDR3 bases: TGTGCCAGCAGCCGACAGGGCCGCTATAGCTACACCTTC. Variable domain in full (rest from reference TRBV7-2 and TRBJ1-2): GAGVSQSPSNKVTEKGKDVELRCDPISGHTALYWYRQSLGQGLEFLIYFQGNSAPDKSGLPSDRFSAERTGGSVSTLTIQRTQQEDSAVYLCASSRQGRYSYTFGSGTRLTVV.

V and J are TRBV15 and TRBJ1-1, with D hard to call. CDR3 length: 15 amino acids. V lost 0 bases and J 5 bases, leaving 13 bases between the germline ends. The V gene's germline CDR1 is LNHNV and CDR2 YYDKDF (reference sequence). CDR3 sequence: CATSRDRAGGTEAFF. DNA for the CDR3: TGTGCCACCAGCAGAGATCGGGCCGGAGGAACTGAAGCTTTCTTT.

The CDR3: CASSHSPWGRDTIYF. In DNA, the CDR3 is TGTGCCAGCAGCCATAGCCCCTGGGGCAGGGACACCATATATTTT. The rearrangement uses TRBV3-1 (or the pseudogene TRBV3-2) and TRBJ1-3; the D gene is possibly TRBD1 (5 bases). This CDR3 is built from 15 residues. The V end was cut by 3 bases, the J end by 8 bases, with 17 bases between. CDR1 is LGHDT and CDR2 is YNNKEL in the germline V gene (reference sequence).

The chain carries TRBV6-2 or TRBV6-3 and TRBJ2-3; possibly TRBD2 for D (5 bases). CDR3 length: 15 amino acids. Trimming took off 1 base at V and 0 bases at J, with 8 bases between the two ends. Germline V lookup: CDR1 MNHEY, CDR2 SVGEGT. CDR3 in amino acids: CASSYLERSTDTQYF. The CDR3 coding sequence is TGTGCCAGCAGTTACTTAGAGCGGAGCACAGATACGCAGTATTTT.

The chain is built from TRBV9 and TRBJ2-3, with 9 bases matching TRBD2. The CDR3 is 16 amino acids. With V trimmed by 2 bases and J by 5 bases, 9 bases remained unmatched. Germline V gene lookup returns CDR1 SGDLS and CDR2 YYNGEE. This CDR3 reads CASSVHPSTSGDTQYF. CDR3 nucleotides: TGTGCCAGCAGCGTCCACCCCTCGACTAGCGGAGATACGCAGTATTTT. Drawing the rest from reference TRBV9 and TRBJ2-3, the complete variable domain is DSGVTQTPKHLITATGQRVTLRCSPRSGDLSVYWYQQSLDQGLQFLIQYYNGEERAKGNILERFSAQQFPDLHSELNLSSLELGDSALYFCASSVHPSTSGDTQYFGPGTRLTVL.

The rearrangement joins TRBV2 to TRBJ2-2, with D uncertain. Germline V CDR1 and CDR2: SNHLY, FYNNEI. The CDR3 loop spans 14 amino acids. Trimming removed 2 bases at V and 5 bases at J, with 9 bases between. The CDR3 bases are TGTGCCAGCAGTGAACTAGAGGATACCGGGGAGCTGTTTTTT. Residues: CASSELEDTGELFF.

The chain links TRBV5-5 to TRBJ2-5, with 8 bases fitting TRBD2. Germline CDR1 SGHKS, CDR2 YYEKEE (reference sequence). V lost 4 bases, J lost 8 bases, and 25 bases stayed unmatched. CDR3 length: 19 residues. The CDR3 DNA reads TGTGCCAGCAGCAGGTGGACGGACCGAGACCTAGCGGGCCTTATAACCCAGTACTTC. Protein product: CASSRWTDRDLAGLITQYF.

This chain connects TRBV5-6 to TRBJ2-1, with a possible D match to TRBD1 (6 bases). Germline loops: CDR1 SGHDT, CDR2 YYEEEE. The ends were cut back, 7 bases at V and 5 bases at J, with 16 bases in the middle. There are 14 residues in the CDR3. In nucleotides, the CDR3 is TGTGCCAGCTCCAGGGGCAGGGCGAACAATGAGCAGTTCTTC. Translation: CASSRGRANNEQFF. The variable domain in full, with the rest retrieved from reference TRBV5-6 and TRBJ2-1, is DAGVTQSPTHLIKTRGQQVTLRCSPKSGHDTVSWYQQALGQGPQFIFQYYEEEERQRGNFPDRFSGHQFPNYSSELNVNALLLGDSALYLCASSRGRANNEQFFGPGTRLTVL.

V is TRBV9 and J is TRBJ1-6, with D possibly TRBD1 on 5 matching bases. V lost 2 bases and J lost 10, with 10 bases in between. CDR1 and CDR2 (germline): SGDLS, YYNGEE. The CDR3 extends over 13 amino acids. This CDR3 reads CASSVAGNSPLHF. CDR3 DNA sequence: TGTGCCAGCAGCGTTGCAGGGAACTCACCCCTCCACTTT.

J is TRBJ2-1 and V is TRBV6-2 or TRBV6-3; possibly TRBD2 for D (6 bases). Trimming pared 6 bases from V and 4 bases from J, leaving 16 bases between. Germline CDR1 MNHEY, CDR2 SVGEGT. The CDR3 runs 15 residues. The CDR3 DNA follows: TGTGCCAGCAGCCGAACCGGGACTGGTTACAATGAGCAGTTCTTC. It specifies CASSRTGTGYNEQFF.

This clone appeared once. The rearrangement joins TRBV5-1 to TRBJ2-2; the D gene is possibly TRBD2 (6 bases). Germline V gene lookup returns CDR1 SGHRS and CDR2 YFSETQ. The CDR3 is 15 amino acids. V lost 5 bases and J 3 bases, leaving 14 bases between the germline ends. The CDR3 protein is CASSLTREDTGELFF. The CDR3 DNA sequence: TGCGCCAGCAGTCTGACCAGGGAGGACACCGGGGAGCTGTTTTTT. Complete variable domain (other parts from reference TRBV5-1 and TRBJ2-2): KAGVTQTPRYLIKTRGQQVTLSCSPISGHRSVSWYQQTPGQGLQFLFEYFSETQRNKGNFPGRFSGRQFSNSRSEMNVSTLELGDSALYLCASSLTREDTGELFFGEGSRLTVL.

The chain has TRBV5-1 and TRBJ2-3; 9 bases are shared with TRBD1. In germline, CDR1 is SGHRS, CDR2 YFSETQ. The J segment lost 6 bases and the V segment lost 3 bases, leaving 8 bases of the junction unmatched. The CDR3 runs to 15 residues. CDR3 residues: CASSSTGQGYDTQYF. Written as DNA, the CDR3 is TGCGCCAGCAGCTCGACCGGACAGGGGTATGATACGCAGTATTTT.

The chain recombines TRBV15 with TRBJ2-5; D gene unclear. Germline assignment: CDR1 LNHNV and CDR2 YYDKDF (reference sequence). This CDR3 spans 12 amino acids. The ends were cut back, 0 bases at V and 5 bases at J, with 4 bases in the middle. In nucleotides, the CDR3 is TGTGCCACCAGCAGAGATCTTGAGACCCAGTACTTC. It translates to CATSRDLETQYF.